These 27 T cell receptor beta chains share one sample of origin, sequenced in a study of breast tumors, draining lymph nodes, adjacent tissues. TCRdb passed the multiplex PCR reads through MiXCR, listing each CDR3 protein once. The sample has approximately 28,000 distinct CDR3 sequences, roughly 63% seen once. Sequenced sample: breast tumor tissue. All receptors derive from a female donor with breast cancer. Some clones in this sample may be carry-over from other donors' samples.

This chain connects TRBV6-5 to TRBJ2-3, with TRBD2 identical over 7 bases. CDR1 is MNHEY, CDR2 SVGAGI, per germline. V was pared by 6 bases and J by 8 bases, with 14 bases of the junction left unmatched. This CDR3 is built from 15 residues. CDR3 DNA: TGTGCCAGCAGGGCCTGGCGGGGGAGGGAAGGTACGCAGTATTTT. It specifies CASRAWRGREGTQYF.

This chain links TRBV2 with TRBJ2-1; 8 positions match TRBD1. With 6 bases clipped from V and 4 bases from J, the junction kept 8 bases outside the gene matches. CDR1 and CDR2 (germline): SNHLY, FYNNEI. The CDR3 has 15 residues. CDR3 amino acids: CASRTRTGMYNEQFF. CDR3 nucleotides: TGTGCCAGCAGGACCCGGACAGGGATGTACAATGAGCAGTTCTTC.

J is TRBJ1-6 and V is TRBV6-6; no firm D call. CDR3 length: 13 amino acids. CDR1 and CDR2 (germline): MNHNY, SVGAGI (reference sequence). V was clipped by 4 bases and J by 10 bases, with 11 bases between them. The CDR3 DNA reads as TGTGCCAGCAGTTCGTCCCTGGGGTCACCCCTCCACTTT. Its protein product is CASSSSLGSPLHF.

This clonotype is termed medium-sized. J is TRBJ2-7 and V is TRBV7-9; 7 bases align to TRBD2. Looked up from germline, CDR1 is SEHNR and CDR2 is FQNEAQ (reference sequence). With 8 bases clipped from V and 6 bases from J, the junction kept 19 bases outside the gene matches. The CDR3 is 16 amino acids. The CDR3 DNA reads as TGTGCCAGCGCCGAGGGATTCGGTGGGAGGGGTGGCGAGCAGTACTTC. Its protein product is CASAEGFGGRGGEQYF.

This clonotype has a handful of counts. The chain recombines TRBV2 with TRBJ2-2; the match to TRBD2 covers 11 bases. The V and J ends lost 6 bases and 6 bases, in that order; junction bases with no gene match: 6. This CDR3 contains 15 residues. Germline values: CDR1 SNHLY, CDR2 FYNNEI. CDR3 residues: CASRGLAGGAGELFF. CDR3 DNA: TGTGCCAGCAGGGGGCTAGCGGGAGGTGCCGGGGAGCTGTTTTTT.

This clonotype was seen repeatedly, ten times or more. This rearrangement joins TRBV27 to TRBJ2-6; D not certain. V gave up 0 bases and J gave up 4 bases, with 7 bases separating them. Looked up from germline, CDR1 is MNHEY and CDR2 is SMNVEV (reference sequence). This CDR3 has 15 amino acids. In DNA, the CDR3 is TGTGCCAGCAGTTTATCAGGGTCCGGGGCCAACGTCCTGACTTTC. Its translation is CASSLSGSGANVLTF.

This chain connects TRBV5-1 to TRBJ2-3; possibly TRBD2 for D (5 bases). This CDR3 contains 12 residues. Per the germline V gene, CDR1 is SGHRS and CDR2 is YFSETQ. V lost 0 bases to trimming and J lost 6 bases, with 5 bases between them. The CDR3 reads CASSLGRDTQYF. The CDR3 region has the DNA TGCGCCAGCAGCTTGGGGAGGGATACGCAGTATTTT.

This clonotype was seen ten or more times. This sequence joins TRBV7-2 and TRBJ1-6; TRBD1 aligns across 7 bases. This CDR3 is built from 15 residues. The V segment lost 5 bases and the J segment 5 bases; nucleotides outside the gene matches: 6. Germline lookup yields CDR1 SGHTA and CDR2 FQGNSA. CDR3 DNA sequence: TGTGCCAGCAGCCCGCGGGACAGAGATAATTCACCCCTCCACTTT. The encoded protein is CASSPRDRDNSPLHF. The variable domain in full, completed from reference TRBV7-2 and TRBJ1-6, reads GAGVSQSPSNKVTEKGKDVELRCDPISGHTALYWYRQSLGQGLEFLIYFQGNSAPDKSGLPSDRFSAERTGGSVSTLTIQRTQQEDSAVYLCASSPRDRDNSPLHFGNGTRLTVT.

This clonotype was detected many times. The chain carries TRBV11-1 and TRBJ1-2; a weak D match, TRBD1 (5 bases). The CDR3 consists of 14 residues. Germline values: CDR1 SGHAT, CDR2 FQDESV (reference sequence). Trimming pared 4 bases from V and 2 bases from J, leaving 11 bases between. CDR3 coding DNA: TGTGCCAGCAGCTCTCCCCAGGGAAACTATGGCTACACCTTC. Amino acid sequence: CASSSPQGNYGYTF.

This clonotype was counted at least ten times. V and J are TRBV6-1 and TRBJ2-2; 8 nucleotides agree with TRBD1. CDR3 length equals 16 residues. Looked up from germline, CDR1 is MNHNS and CDR2 is SASEGT. The V gene end was trimmed by 10 bases and the J gene end by 1 base; junction bases not matched to a gene: 11. CDR3 nucleotide sequence: TGTGCCAACCGAGAGACCGGGACAGGGAACACCGGGGAGCTGTTTTTT. Its translation: CANRETGTGNTGELFF.

The chain combines TRBV4-2 with TRBJ1-6, with D unclear. Trimming removed 1 base at V and 12 bases at J, with 13 bases between. The germline V gene encodes CDR1 LGHNA and CDR2 YNFKEQ. The CDR3 runs to 14 residues. CDR3 residues: CASSQGVTALPLHF. CDR3 nucleotides: TGTGCCAGCAGCCAAGGGGTTACCGCTCTACCCCTCCACTTT.

This clonotype was seen only a few times. The chain carries TRBV6-5 and TRBJ1-6, with 7 bases lining up with TRBD1. The CDR3 runs to 16 residues. CDR1 MNHEY and CDR2 SVGAGI come from the germline V gene. V lost 3 bases and J lost 5; bases outside the gene matches: 7. CDR3 amino acids: CASSYDGDSHNSPLHF. The CDR3 DNA is TGTGCCAGCAGTTATGATGGGGACAGTCATAATTCACCCCTCCACTTT.

V is TRBV6-4 and J is TRBJ1-4; D uncertain. The CDR3 loop spans 9 amino acids. Trimming cost V 6 bases and J 8 bases, with 1 base left between them. Looked up from germline, CDR1 is MRHNA and CDR2 is SNTAGT. The CDR3 loop reads CASREKLFF. CDR3 DNA: TGTGCCAGCAGGGAAAAACTGTTTTTT.

V and J are TRBV7-9 and TRBJ2-5; a possible D gene is TRBD2 (5 bases). CDR1 is SEHNR, CDR2 FQNEAQ, per germline (reference sequence). Trimming cost V 5 bases and J 5 bases, with 12 bases left between them. The CDR3 totals 13 residues. The DNA for the CDR3 is TGTGCCAGCAGCATAGACCGCGGGGAGACCCAGTACTTC. Encoded protein: CASSIDRGETQYF.

The gene calls are TRBV19 and TRBJ2-1, with 8 bases lining up with TRBD2. J was trimmed by 4 bases and V by 5 bases; bases with no gene match: 13. The CDR3 length is 17 residues. Per germline, CDR1 LNHDA and CDR2 SQIVND (reference sequence). As DNA, the CDR3 is TGTGCCAGTAGTGCCTCTTCTTTTGCGGGAGGTTACAATGAGCAGTTCTTC. Its protein product is CASSASSFAGGYNEQFF. Full variable domain (rest looked up from reference TRBV19 and TRBJ2-1): DGGITQSPKYLFRKEGQNVTLSCEQNLNHDAMYWYRQDPGQGLRLIYYSQIVNDFQKGDIAEGYSVSREKKESFPLTVTSAQKNPTAFYLCASSASSFAGGYNEQFFGPGTRLTVL.

The chain combines TRBV6-1 with TRBJ1-5; 7 bases agree with TRBD1. Germline V CDR1 and CDR2: MNHNS, SASEGT. Trimming at V came to 3 bases and at J to 7 bases, leaving 6 bases not matched to a gene. The CDR3 consists of 14 residues. The CDR3 reads CASSDRGWIQPQHF. CDR3 in DNA: TGTGCCAGCAGTGACAGGGGGTGGATACAGCCCCAGCATTTT.

This clonotype was picked up many times. This may be a read error: a much more frequent sequence differs by one nucleotide. The V call is TRBV20-1, the J call TRBJ2-7; TRBD2 is a possible D gene (6 bases). Trimming removed 0 bases at V and 6 bases at J, with 15 bases between. Germline CDR1 and CDR2: DFQATT and SNEGSKA (reference sequence). The CDR3 has 14 amino acids. CDR3 residues: CSARDQAGPSEQYF. The CDR3 nucleotides are TGCAGTGCTAGAGATCAAGCGGGCCCCTCCGAGCAGTACTTC.

This clonotype appeared many times. The chain employs TRBV28 and TRBJ1-2; TRBD1 matches 11 bases. The V gene end was trimmed by 4 bases and the J gene end by 8 bases; junction bases not matched to a gene: 9. The CDR3 spans 15 residues. Germline values: CDR1 MDHEN, CDR2 SYDVKM. The CDR3: CASSSTDRGLWGYTF. In DNA, the CDR3 is TGTGCCAGCAGTTCCACGGACAGGGGGCTTTGGGGCTACACCTTC.

The chain has TRBV11-2 and TRBJ2-2, with D possibly being TRBD1 (6 bases). CDR1 is SGHAT and CDR2 is FQNNGV in the germline V gene. Deletions cut 3 bases from V and 1 base from J, with 12 bases between. This CDR3 contains 16 residues. Here the CDR3 DNA reads TGTGCCAGCAGCTTGGGCCCGGGACAGAACACCGGGGAGCTGTTTTTT. Protein sequence: CASSLGPGQNTGELFF. The entire variable domain, with the rest obtained from reference TRBV11-2 and TRBJ2-2, is as follows: EAGVAQSPRYKIIEKRQSVAFWCNPISGHATLYWYQQILGQGPKLLIQFQNNGVVDDSQLPKDRFSAERLKGVDSTLKIQPAKLEDSAVYLCASSLGPGQNTGELFFGEGSRLTVL.

This clonotype was picked up a small number of times. The rearrangement uses TRBV10-1 and TRBJ2-4; possible D gene TRBD2, 6 bases. With 0 bases removed from V and 0 bases from J, the gap between germline ends came to 6 bases. CDR3 length: 15 amino acids. In germline, CDR1 is WNHNN, CDR2 SYGVQD (reference sequence). The CDR3 here is CASSESRGAKNIQYF. The CDR3 region has the DNA TGCGCCAGCAGTGAGTCGCGGGGAGCCAAAAACATTCAGTACTTC.

This clonotype has just one count. This sequence joins TRBV7-9 and TRBJ2-7; 12 bases line up with TRBD1. The ends lost 6 bases at V and 7 bases at J; junction bases unmatched: 10. The CDR3 consists of 15 residues. CDR1 and CDR2 (germline): SEHNR, FQNEAQ (reference sequence). The CDR3 reads CASRPPGQGAREQYF. CDR3 DNA sequence: TGTGCCAGCAGACCTCCGGGACAGGGGGCGCGGGAGCAGTACTTC.

In this sample, this clonotype turned up once. The V and J genes are TRBV12-3 or TRBV12-4 and TRBJ1-3, with no clear D. V lost 3 bases and J lost 4, with 7 bases in between. The length of the CDR3 is 13 residues. DNA of the CDR3: TGTGCCAGCAGTTTTGTTAGAGGAAACACCATATATTTT. Translation: CASSFVRGNTIYF.

This clonotype appeared a single time. V is TRBV4-1 and J is TRBJ2-2; the match to TRBD2 covers 12 bases. V gave up 3 bases and J gave up 6 bases; unmatched junction bases: 5. The CDR3 has 16 residues. Germline V gene sequence: CDR1 MGHRA, CDR2 YSYEKL. CDR3 region: CASSQLAGGPPGELFF. DNA of the CDR3: TGCGCCAGCAGCCAGCTAGCGGGAGGGCCCCCCGGGGAGCTGTTTTTT.

The chain joins TRBV7-9 to TRBJ1-2; D is perhaps TRBD1 (5 bases). This CDR3 is built from 13 residues. Trimming left V 3 bases short and J 3 bases short, with 8 bases between. The germline V gene has CDR1 SEHNR and CDR2 FQNEAQ (reference sequence). The CDR3 sequence is CASSFDRYYGYTF. For the CDR3, the DNA is TGTGCCAGCAGCTTCGACAGATACTATGGCTACACCTTC.

This clonotype was seen ten or more times. The chain recombines TRBV6-2 or TRBV6-3 with TRBJ2-7; a weak D match, TRBD1 (6 bases). V lost 5 bases to trimming and J lost 3 bases, with 23 bases between them. The CDR3 is made up of 17 amino acids. Germline assignment: CDR1 MNHEY and CDR2 SVGEGT. As DNA, the CDR3 is TGTGCCAGCAGTCAACGCTTACAGGGCGAATGGGTCTACGAGCAGTACTTC. As protein: CASSQRLQGEWVYEQYF.

This chain links TRBV29-1 with TRBJ2-7; D might be TRBD1 (6 bases). Deletions cut 6 bases from V and 1 base from J, with 10 bases between. The CDR3 sequence is 12 residues long. In germline, CDR1 is SQVTM, CDR2 ANQGSEA. The DNA for the CDR3 is TGCAGCGTGAATACAGGGTCCTACGAGCAGTACTTC. Its translation: CSVNTGSYEQYF.

The chain couples TRBV5-6 to TRBJ2-7; no firm D call. Per germline, CDR1 SGHDT and CDR2 YYEEEE. Trimming stripped 5 bases from V and 2 bases from J, with 5 bases between. CDR3 length equals 11 residues. CDR3 sequence reads: CASSSTYEQYF. The CDR3 DNA is TGTGCCAGCAGTTCCACCTACGAGCAGTACTTC.